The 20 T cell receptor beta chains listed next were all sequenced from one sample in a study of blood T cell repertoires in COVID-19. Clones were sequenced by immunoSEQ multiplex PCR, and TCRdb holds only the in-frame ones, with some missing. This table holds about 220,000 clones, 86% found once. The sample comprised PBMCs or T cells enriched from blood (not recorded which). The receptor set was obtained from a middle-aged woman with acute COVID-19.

CDR3 protein: CASSLFVVEDTEAFF. Here the CDR3 DNA reads TGTGCCAGCAGCTTATTTGTGGTTGAGGACACTGAAGCTTTCTTT. The chain recombines TRBV7-9 with TRBJ1-1; D ambiguous. CDR1 is SEHNR, CDR2 FQNEAQ, per germline (reference sequence). The CDR3 spans 15 residues. The V end lost 2 bases, the J end lost 3 bases, and 13 bases lay between the germline ends.

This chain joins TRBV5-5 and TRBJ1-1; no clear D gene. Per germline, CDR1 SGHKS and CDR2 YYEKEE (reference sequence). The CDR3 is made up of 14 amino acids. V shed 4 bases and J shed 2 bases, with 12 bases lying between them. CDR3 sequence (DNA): TGTGCCAGCAGCCCCGGGGATTTAAACACTGAAGCTTTCTTT. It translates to CASSPGDLNTEAFF.

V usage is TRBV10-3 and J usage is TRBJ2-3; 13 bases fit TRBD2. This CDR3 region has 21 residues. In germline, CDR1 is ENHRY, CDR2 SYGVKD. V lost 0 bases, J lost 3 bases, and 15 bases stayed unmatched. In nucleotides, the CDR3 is TGTGCCATCAGTGAGTCTCTCCTTTCACTAGCGGGGGGGCGAAGGACAGATACGCAGTATTTT. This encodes CAISESLLSLAGGRRTDTQYF.

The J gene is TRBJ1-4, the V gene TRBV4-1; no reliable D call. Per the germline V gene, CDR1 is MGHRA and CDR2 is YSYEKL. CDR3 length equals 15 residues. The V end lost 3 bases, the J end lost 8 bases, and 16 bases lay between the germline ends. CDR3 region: CASSHGSAENEKLFF. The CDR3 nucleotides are TGCGCCAGCAGCCACGGGAGCGCGGAAAACGAAAAACTGTTTTTT.

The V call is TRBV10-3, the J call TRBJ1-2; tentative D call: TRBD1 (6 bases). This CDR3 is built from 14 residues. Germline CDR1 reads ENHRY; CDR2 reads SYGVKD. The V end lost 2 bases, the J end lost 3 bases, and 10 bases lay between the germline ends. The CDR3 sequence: CAISERTEHYGYTF. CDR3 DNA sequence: TGTGCCATCAGTGAGAGGACAGAACACTATGGCTACACCTTC.

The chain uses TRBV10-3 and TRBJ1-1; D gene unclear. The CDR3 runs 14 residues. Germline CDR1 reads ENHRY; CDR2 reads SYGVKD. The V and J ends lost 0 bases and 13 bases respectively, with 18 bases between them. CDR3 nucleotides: TGTGCCATCAGTGAGTCGACGACCTGGAGGGAACATTTCTTT. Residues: CAISESTTWREHFF.

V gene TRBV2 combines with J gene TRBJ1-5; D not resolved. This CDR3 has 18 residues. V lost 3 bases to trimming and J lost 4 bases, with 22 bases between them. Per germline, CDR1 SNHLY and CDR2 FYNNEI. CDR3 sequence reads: CASSEALAGDLINQPQHF. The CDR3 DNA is TGTGCCAGCAGTGAGGCCTTAGCGGGCGATTTGATTAATCAGCCCCAGCATTTT.

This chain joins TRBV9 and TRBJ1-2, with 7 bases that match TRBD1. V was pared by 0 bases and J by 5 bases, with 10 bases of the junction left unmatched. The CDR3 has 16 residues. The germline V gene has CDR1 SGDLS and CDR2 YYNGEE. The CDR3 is CASSVAPTGQIYGYTF. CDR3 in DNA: TGTGCCAGCAGCGTAGCTCCCACGGGACAGATATATGGCTACACCTTC.

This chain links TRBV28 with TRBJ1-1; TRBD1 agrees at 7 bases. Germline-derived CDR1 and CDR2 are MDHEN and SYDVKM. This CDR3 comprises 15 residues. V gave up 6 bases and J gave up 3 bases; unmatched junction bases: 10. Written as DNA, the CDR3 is TGTGCCAGCAGACCGGAGACAGGGTTTCACACTGAAGCTTTCTTT. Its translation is CASRPETGFHTEAFF.

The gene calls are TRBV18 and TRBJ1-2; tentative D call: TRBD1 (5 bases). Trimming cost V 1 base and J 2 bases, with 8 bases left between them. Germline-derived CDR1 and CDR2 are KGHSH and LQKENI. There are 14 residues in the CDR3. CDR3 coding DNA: TGTGCCAGCTCACCACAGACAGAGAACTATGGCTACACCTTC. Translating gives CASSPQTENYGYTF.

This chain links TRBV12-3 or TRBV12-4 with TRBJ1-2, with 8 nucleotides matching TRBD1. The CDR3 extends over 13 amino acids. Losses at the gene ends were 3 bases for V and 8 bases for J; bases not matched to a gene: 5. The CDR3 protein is CASSFQGAQGYTF. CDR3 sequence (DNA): TGTGCCAGCAGTTTTCAGGGGGCGCAGGGCTACACCTTC.

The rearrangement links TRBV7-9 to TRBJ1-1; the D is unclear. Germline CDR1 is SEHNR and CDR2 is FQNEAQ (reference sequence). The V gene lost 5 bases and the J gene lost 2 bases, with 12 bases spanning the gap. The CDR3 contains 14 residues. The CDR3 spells CASSPTELNTEAFF. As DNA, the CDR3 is TGTGCCAGCAGCCCTACGGAGTTAAACACTGAAGCTTTCTTT.

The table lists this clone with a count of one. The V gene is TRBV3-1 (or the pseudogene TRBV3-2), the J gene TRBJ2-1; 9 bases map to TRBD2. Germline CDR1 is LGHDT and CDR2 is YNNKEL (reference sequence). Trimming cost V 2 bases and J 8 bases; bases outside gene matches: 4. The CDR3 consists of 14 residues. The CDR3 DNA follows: TGTGCCAGCAGCCAACTGCGGGGGGGCCATGAGCAGTTCTTC. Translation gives CASSQLRGGHEQFF.

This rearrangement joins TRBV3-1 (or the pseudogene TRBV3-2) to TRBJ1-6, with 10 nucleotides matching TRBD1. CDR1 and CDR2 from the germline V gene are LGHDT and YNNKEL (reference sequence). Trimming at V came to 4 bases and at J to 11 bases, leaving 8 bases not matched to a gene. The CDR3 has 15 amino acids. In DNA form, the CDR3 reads TGTGCCAGCAGCCGTTCAGGGACAGGGGACGCACCCCTCCACTTT. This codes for CASSRSGTGDAPLHF.

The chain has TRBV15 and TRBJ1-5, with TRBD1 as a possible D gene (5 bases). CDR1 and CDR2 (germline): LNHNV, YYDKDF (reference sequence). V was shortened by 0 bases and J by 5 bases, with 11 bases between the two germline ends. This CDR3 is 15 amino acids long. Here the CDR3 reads CATSRDQGVYQPQHF. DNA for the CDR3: TGTGCCACCAGCAGAGATCAAGGGGTGTATCAGCCCCAGCATTTT.

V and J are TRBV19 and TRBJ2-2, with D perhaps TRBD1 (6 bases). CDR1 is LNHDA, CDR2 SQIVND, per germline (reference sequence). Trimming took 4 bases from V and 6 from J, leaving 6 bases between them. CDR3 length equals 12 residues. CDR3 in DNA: TGTGCCAGTAGTAACAGGGCCGGGGAGCTGTTTTTT. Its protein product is CASSNRAGELFF.

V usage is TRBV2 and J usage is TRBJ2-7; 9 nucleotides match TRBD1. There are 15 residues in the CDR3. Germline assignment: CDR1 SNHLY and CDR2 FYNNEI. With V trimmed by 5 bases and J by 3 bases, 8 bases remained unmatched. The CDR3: CASSYPGQGIYEQYF. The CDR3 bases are TGTGCCAGCAGTTATCCGGGACAGGGAATCTACGAGCAGTACTTC.

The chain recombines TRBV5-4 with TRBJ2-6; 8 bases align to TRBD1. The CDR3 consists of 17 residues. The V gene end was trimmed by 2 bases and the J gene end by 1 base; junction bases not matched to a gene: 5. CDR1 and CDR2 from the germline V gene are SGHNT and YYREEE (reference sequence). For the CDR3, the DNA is TGTGCCAGCAGCTTAGGACAGGGAAGGTCTGGGGCCAACGTCCTGACTTTC. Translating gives CASSLGQGRSGANVLTF.

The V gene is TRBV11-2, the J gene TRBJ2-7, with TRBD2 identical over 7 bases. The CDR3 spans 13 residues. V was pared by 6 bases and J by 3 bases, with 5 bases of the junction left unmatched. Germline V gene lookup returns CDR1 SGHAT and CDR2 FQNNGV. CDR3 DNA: TGTGCCAGCAGGAGCGGGGAGAACTACGAGCAGTACTTC. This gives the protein CASRSGENYEQYF.

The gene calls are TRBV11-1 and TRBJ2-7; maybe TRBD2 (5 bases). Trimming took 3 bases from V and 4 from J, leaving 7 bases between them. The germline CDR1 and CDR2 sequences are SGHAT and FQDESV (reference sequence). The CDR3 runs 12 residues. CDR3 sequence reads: CASSLGDYEQYF. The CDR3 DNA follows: TGTGCCAGCAGCTTGGGAGATTACGAGCAGTACTTC.